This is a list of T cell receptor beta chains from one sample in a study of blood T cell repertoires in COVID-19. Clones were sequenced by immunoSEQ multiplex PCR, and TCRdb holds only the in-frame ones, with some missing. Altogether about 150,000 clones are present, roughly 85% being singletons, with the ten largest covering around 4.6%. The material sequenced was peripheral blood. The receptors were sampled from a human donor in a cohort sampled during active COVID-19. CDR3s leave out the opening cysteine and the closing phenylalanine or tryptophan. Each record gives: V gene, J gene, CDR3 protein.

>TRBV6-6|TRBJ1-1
ASRGTEGGDTEAF
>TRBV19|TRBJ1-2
ASGQGKGYT
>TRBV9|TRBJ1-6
ASSVGRQGLNSPLH
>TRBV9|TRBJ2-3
ASSVRPGTGVPSFTDTQY
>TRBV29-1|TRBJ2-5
SVVIGSSVEETQY
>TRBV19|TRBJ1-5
ASSRTGTQSNQPQH
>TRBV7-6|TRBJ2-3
ASSSSGRGTDTQY
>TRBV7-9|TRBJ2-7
ASSLGLPNYEQY
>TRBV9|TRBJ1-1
ASTAQGALTEAF
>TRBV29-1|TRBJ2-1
SVEEWGEANEQF
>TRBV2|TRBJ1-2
ASRTGTGENGYT
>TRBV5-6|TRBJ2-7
ASSLGGGSSYEQY
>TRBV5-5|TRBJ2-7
ASSLALGTVTYEQY
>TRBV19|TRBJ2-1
ASSISGAVYNEQF
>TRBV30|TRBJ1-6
AWSATGASSPLH
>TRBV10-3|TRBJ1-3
AISEGDIGGRTGNTIY
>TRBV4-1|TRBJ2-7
ASSQDRGTGYEQY
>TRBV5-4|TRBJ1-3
ASSRDRYSGNTIY
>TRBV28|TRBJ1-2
ASSFPRGMNYGYT
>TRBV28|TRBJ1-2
ASRTDNYGYT
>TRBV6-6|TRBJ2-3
ASSSGTGLDTQY
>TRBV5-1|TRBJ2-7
ASSSNLRGAPSYEQY
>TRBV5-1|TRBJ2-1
ASSLEPTSGGRNEQF
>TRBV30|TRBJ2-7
AWGQGNYEQY
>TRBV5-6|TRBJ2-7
ASSFRVYEQY
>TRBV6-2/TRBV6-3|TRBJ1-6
ASSTTQDSPLH
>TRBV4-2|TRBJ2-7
ASSQEVVLGSYEQY
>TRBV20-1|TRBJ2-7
SASGRLAVYEQY
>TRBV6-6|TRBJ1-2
ASRPQQGAGYT
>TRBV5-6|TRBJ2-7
ASSFRMTGEQY
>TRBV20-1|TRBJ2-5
SAGRETQY
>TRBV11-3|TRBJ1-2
ASSLDHRPGQGFYGYT
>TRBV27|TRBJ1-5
ASSLYADQPQH
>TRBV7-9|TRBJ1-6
ASSFQGENSPLH
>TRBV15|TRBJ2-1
ATGPSGSYIDEQF
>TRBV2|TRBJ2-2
ASSEEGGVETGELF
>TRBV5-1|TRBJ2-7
ASSGGPGQGANEQY
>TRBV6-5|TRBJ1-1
ASSRDSPDKAF
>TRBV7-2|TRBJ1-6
ASSQGPYNSPLH
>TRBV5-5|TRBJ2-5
ASRPDRAQETQY
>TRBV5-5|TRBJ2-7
ASSLGTAKARQY